This note documents a single T cell receptor beta chain sequence. Its antigen is unidentified. Generated by immunoSEQ multiplex PCR, the TCRdb table keeps only in-frame clones and is missing some. The sample lists about 600 clones; roughly 95% were seen once. The sample is drawn from a study of T cell clonotyping in hematopoietic cell transplantation. General observations from the study: After transplant, recipient diversity fell while pathologically expanded clonotypes grew through day 180. At the given depth, recipient repertoires were over 95% de novo clonotypes.

Time point: recipient sample about 28 days before transplant, after cytoreduction. V lost 6 bases to trimming and J lost 5 bases, with 14 bases between them. This CDR3 has 14 amino acids. The germline gives CDR1 KGHSH, CDR2 LQKENI. The receptor was derived from a woman aged 40 to 50 with acute myeloid leukemia. Some clones in this sample may be carry-over from other donors' samples. The chain has TRBV18 and TRBJ2-1, with a weak D call TRBD2 (6 bases). The sample in question was peripheral blood mononuclear cells, obtained before stem cell transplant. The CDR3 DNA reads TGTGCCAGCTCCCTAGGGGAGGCTAACAATGAGCAGTTCTTC. Amino acids: CASSLGEANNEQFF.